The 30 T cell receptor beta chains given below trace back to one sample, sequenced in a study of regulatory T cells in long-lasting Graves disease. Time point meaning: newly diagnosed GD, antithyroid drugs for less than 3 months. PBMC-derived RNA was used for the TCR library. Arm-PCR of CDR3 regions and iRepertoire HTBI primers were the basis on which TCR beta libraries were built. TCRdb analysed the multiplex PCR reads with MiXCR anew, one entry per CDR3 protein. The sample has 250,000 or so distinct CDR3 sequences, 20% to 25% seen once; the top ten hold about 15%. The sample was peripheral blood mononuclear cells (PBMCs), taken at new diagnosis, from a patient treated with antithyroid drugs. These receptors were obtained from a female donor with Graves disease.

This clonotype has just a few counts. The chain has TRBV25-1 and TRBJ1-3, with a weak D call TRBD1 (5 bases). The CDR3 extends over 15 amino acids. The ends were cut back, 5 bases at V and 1 base at J, with 12 bases in the middle. CDR1 is MGHDK and CDR2 is SYGVNS in the germline V gene. CDR3 loop: CASSQRGDSGNTIYF. The DNA of the CDR3 is TGTGCCAGCAGTCAACGAGGGGATTCTGGAAACACCATATATTTT.

At least ten counts were recorded for this clonotype. The chain uses TRBV20-1 and TRBJ1-6; TRBD1 might be the D (5 bases). The germline V gene has CDR1 DFQATT and CDR2 SNEGSKA (reference sequence). The CDR3 totals 13 residues. V dropped 6 bases and J dropped 9 bases, with 15 bases sitting between them. The CDR3 coding sequence is TGCAGTGCGGCCCCGATGGGGGTTTCACCCCTCCACTTT. As protein: CSAAPMGVSPLHF.

Note on this clonotype: The likely explanation is a read error, given a far larger clone one base away. This is likely a read error, given that the CDR3 carries no conserved phenylalanine or tryptophan at its end. The CDR3 DNA sequence: TGTGCCACCAGTGATGACACAGGGGGCTACGAGCAGTACCTC. It encodes CATSDDTGGYEQYL. The chain couples TRBV27 to TRBJ2-7; 8 bases match TRBD1. The CDR3 consists of 14 residues. The V gene's germline CDR1 is MNHEY and CDR2 SMNVEV (reference sequence).

Regarding this clonotype: A clone one base away is much larger, so this may be a read error. V gene TRBV20-1 combines with J gene TRBJ1-1; the D is unclear. Between the trimmed V and J ends, which lost 3 bases and 3 bases, there was a span of 17 bases. The CDR3 loop spans 15 amino acids. Germline V CDR1 and CDR2: DFQATT, SNEGSKA (reference sequence). CDR3 loop: CSASHYSGMDTEAFF. The CDR3 DNA follows: TGCAGTGCTAGTCACTACTCCGGGATGGACACTGAAGCTTTCTTT.

Details on this clonotype: Only one base separates this from a far larger clonotype, so it likely reflects a read error. The chain combines TRBV10-3 with TRBJ2-5; the match to TRBD1 covers 9 bases. The CDR3 consists of 14 residues. The V gene's germline CDR1 is ENHRY and CDR2 SYGVKD. Trimming at V came to 3 bases and at J to 5 bases, leaving 4 bases not matched to a gene. CDR3 in DNA: TGTGCCATCAGTGACACAGGGGGCGGGGAGACCCAGTACTTC. It yields the protein CAISDTGGGETQYF.

The V and J genes are TRBV15 and TRBJ1-6; D gene ambiguous. Germline lookup yields CDR1 LNHNV and CDR2 YYDKDF (reference sequence). V shed 2 bases and J shed 8 bases, with 10 bases lying between them. The CDR3 covers 14 residues. CDR3 nucleotide sequence: TGTGCCACCAGCAGACCCTATAGGGATTCACCCCTCCACTTT. Protein: CATSRPYRDSPLHF.

The V call is TRBV29-1, the J call TRBJ1-2, with D uncertain. Trimming shortened V by 7 bases and J by 3 bases, and 12 bases separated the two germline ends. The germline CDR1 and CDR2 sequences are SQVTM and ANQGSEA. This CDR3 has 12 residues. CDR3 in DNA: TGCAGCGCCGAAGTCGTGGACTATGGCTACACCTTC. Translated, it gives CSAEVVDYGYTF.

This clonotype was found many times. V gene TRBV6-1 combines with J gene TRBJ1-5; 8 bases are a match to TRBD1. Germline-derived CDR1 and CDR2 are MNHNS and SASEGT. The CDR3 covers 15 residues. V was pared by 1 base and J by 8 bases, with 7 bases of the junction left unmatched. CDR3: CASSEVAGGGEPQHF. Here the CDR3 DNA reads TGTGCCAGCAGTGAAGTAGCAGGGGGCGGTGAGCCCCAGCATTTT.

About this clonotype: With a much larger clone just one base away, this may be a read error. The J gene is TRBJ2-7, the V gene TRBV6-1; 8 nucleotides match TRBD2. Germline V gene sequence: CDR1 MNHNS, CDR2 SASEGT. There are 14 residues in the CDR3. The CDR3 sequence is CATDVAGPPYEQYF. In DNA, the CDR3 is TGTGCCACCGACGTAGCGGGACCTCCCTATGAGCAGTACTTC.

This clonotype was observed a single time. This chain connects TRBV10-1 to TRBJ1-1; D possibly corresponds to TRBD1 (5 bases). Germline values: CDR1 WNHNN, CDR2 SYGVQD (reference sequence). V was clipped by 3 bases and J by 5 bases, with 13 bases between them. This CDR3 is 14 amino acids long. Written as DNA, the CDR3 is TGCGCCAGCAGTGACGGGGGATTGAGTACTGAAGCTTTCTTT. Protein: CASSDGGLSTEAFF.

This clonotype was detected many times. This rearrangement joins TRBV5-1 to TRBJ1-5; D is unresolved. The length of the CDR3 is 14 residues. Per germline, CDR1 SGHRS and CDR2 YFSETQ. The ends were cut back, 1 base at V and 5 bases at J, with 10 bases in the middle. CDR3 DNA: TGCGCCAGCAGCTTGTGGGGTTCCCATCAGCCCCAGCATTTT. Residues: CASSLWGSHQPQHF.

This clonotype has only a few counts. The V and J genes are TRBV3-1 and TRBJ2-1; 7 bases are shared with TRBD2. J was trimmed by 5 bases and V by 4 bases; bases with no gene match: 8. The germline CDR1 and CDR2 sequences are LGHDT and YNNKEL (reference sequence). The CDR3 covers 15 residues. The CDR3 nucleotides are TGTGCCAGCAGCCCCGGCGGGAGACAGAACAATGAGCAGTTCTTC. Protein sequence: CASSPGGRQNNEQFF.

In this sample, this clonotype turned up many times. The CDR3 loop reads CASSQSVAGSKNEQFF. The CDR3 region has the DNA TGCGCCAGCAGCCAATCGGTAGCGGGGTCCAAGAATGAGCAGTTCTTC. The V call is TRBV4-3, the J call TRBJ2-1, with 8 bases fitting TRBD2. J lost 7 bases, V lost 2 bases, and 10 bases had no gene match. This CDR3 has 16 residues. Germline lookup yields CDR1 LGHNA and CDR2 YSLEER.

This clonotype was seen repeatedly, ten times or more. The chain couples TRBV5-1 to TRBJ2-1; D is unclear. CDR3 length equals 14 residues. CDR1 SGHRS and CDR2 YFSETQ come from the germline V gene. V was cut by 4 bases and J by 1 base, with 9 bases left in between. In nucleotides, the CDR3 is TGCGCCAGCAGCGCGGACCCATCCTACAATGAGCAGTTCTTC. Its protein is CASSADPSYNEQFF.

This clonotype was detected ten times or more. This chain uses TRBV20-1 with TRBJ1-3, with 8 bases that match TRBD1. CDR1 is DFQATT and CDR2 is SNEGSKA in the germline V gene (reference sequence). This CDR3 spans 16 amino acids. J lost 4 bases, V lost 2 bases, and 10 bases had no gene match. CDR3 residues: CSARPKDRDRGNTIYF. CDR3 nucleotide sequence: TGCAGTGCTAGACCAAAAGATCGGGACAGGGGAAACACCATATATTTT.

Points on this clonotype: With a much larger clone just one base away, this may be a read error. V usage is TRBV7-9 and J usage is TRBJ2-7; TRBD1 matches at 8 bases. The length of the CDR3 is 14 residues. Per the germline V gene, CDR1 is SEHNR and CDR2 is FQNEAQ (reference sequence). The CDR3 region is CASSETGADYKQYF. The CDR3 coding sequence is TGTGCCAGCAGCGAGACAGGGGCGGACTACAAGCAGTACTTC.

For this clonotype: Compared with germline, one end of the junction differs, possibly owing to a read error. The chain employs TRBV27 and TRBJ1-1; D call uncertain. Germline V gene sequence: CDR1 MNHEY, CDR2 SMNVEV (reference sequence). The CDR3 is 13 amino acids. For the CDR3, the DNA is TGTGCCAGCAGTTTATCAGGGAACACTGAAGCTTACTTT. Translation gives CASSLSGNTEAYF.

The J gene is TRBJ2-1, the V gene TRBV20-1; D is unresolved. CDR1 is DFQATT, CDR2 SNEGSKA, per germline (reference sequence). Deletions cut 5 bases from V and 8 bases from J, with 19 bases between. The CDR3 runs to 14 residues. CDR3 bases: TGCAGTGCTTATGGGTCGGAGAGTTACGATGAGCAGTTCTTC. As protein: CSAYGSESYDEQFF.

This clonotype was observed many times. The chain is built from TRBV20-1 and TRBJ2-3; D is ambiguous. Trimming stripped 5 bases from V and 2 bases from J, with 8 bases between. The CDR3 is made up of 12 amino acids. CDR1 is DFQATT, CDR2 SNEGSKA, per germline (reference sequence). CDR3 region: CSAGLHTDTQYF. The CDR3 bases are TGCAGTGCTGGTCTCCACACAGATACGCAGTATTTT.

The chain recombines TRBV5-1 with TRBJ2-1, with 8 bases matching TRBD2. This CDR3 has 15 amino acids. The J segment lost 6 bases and the V segment lost 4 bases, leaving 9 bases of the junction unmatched. The germline V gene encodes CDR1 SGHRS and CDR2 YFSETQ. The CDR3, as DNA: TGCGCCAGCAGCCAAGATGGACTAGCCTTCAATGAGCAGTTCTTC. It specifies CASSQDGLAFNEQFF.

Many counts were recorded for this clonotype. This rearrangement joins TRBV6-2 or TRBV6-3 to TRBJ2-1; D not certain. The germline V gene encodes CDR1 MNHEY and CDR2 SVGEGT. This CDR3 has 13 amino acids. V was pared by 4 bases and J by 10 bases, with 14 bases between. The CDR3 DNA reads TGTGCCAGCAGTTCAACTACCGGTCGGGAGCAGTTCTTC. Translated: CASSSTTGREQFF.

This clonotype came up many times. The chain joins TRBV27 to TRBJ2-7, with D perhaps matching TRBD1 (6 bases). Germline V gene sequence: CDR1 MNHEY, CDR2 SMNVEV (reference sequence). There are 13 residues in the CDR3. V lost 6 bases and J lost 0, with 9 bases in between. The CDR3 DNA sequence: TGTGCCAGCAGGGACAGTTACTCCTACGAGCAGTACTTC. Its translation: CASRDSYSYEQYF.

This clonotype occurred many times. At one of its ends the junction is not consistent with the germline gene, which may arise from a read error. The J gene is TRBJ1-5, the V gene TRBV9; D perhaps matches TRBD1 (5 bases). This CDR3 contains 14 residues. Germline assignment: CDR1 SGDLS and CDR2 YYNGEE. The CDR3 DNA is TGTGCCAGCAGCAGGGGAGGGGCACATCAACCCCAGCATTTT. Its protein is CASSRGGAHQPQHF.

This clonotype was seen repeatedly, ten times or more. The chain recombines TRBV2 with TRBJ1-5, with 9 bases fitting TRBD1. V was pared by 5 bases and J by 5 bases, with 4 bases of the junction left unmatched. The germline V gene encodes CDR1 SNHLY and CDR2 FYNNEI. There are 14 residues in the CDR3. CDR3 sequence: CASSKTGGDQPQHF. The CDR3 region has the DNA TGTGCCAGCAGTAAAACAGGGGGCGATCAGCCCCAGCATTTT.

This clonotype has ten or more counts. The chain combines TRBV5-1 with TRBJ2-5; the match to TRBD2 covers 14 bases. CDR3 length equals 17 residues. CDR1 is SGHRS, CDR2 YFSETQ, per germline. V trimming: 0 bases; J trimming: 4 bases; junction bases outside the gene matches: 5. The CDR3 loop reads CASSLEGLAGGGETQYF. The CDR3 region has the DNA TGCGCCAGCAGCTTGGAAGGACTAGCGGGAGGAGGAGAGACCCAGTACTTC. The full variable domain, its missing parts supplied by reference TRBV5-1 and TRBJ2-5, is KAGVTQTPRYLIKTRGQQVTLSCSPISGHRSVSWYQQTPGQGLQFLFEYFSETQRNKGNFPGRFSGRQFSNSRSEMNVSTLELGDSALYLCASSLEGLAGGGETQYFGPGTRLLVL.

This clonotype was seen ten or more times. This chain uses TRBV2 with TRBJ2-5, with D uncertain. Matching the DNA end better, TRBJ2-1 makes the J call doubtful. The germline CDR1 and CDR2 sequences are SNHLY and FYNNEI. This CDR3 is 13 amino acids long. CDR3 sequence: CASKIASMGEQFF. In nucleotides, the CDR3 is TGTGCCAGCAAAATAGCCTCCATGGGTGAGCAGTTCTTC.

About this clonotype itself: Given a far larger clone just one base away, this is likely a sequencing read error. The CDR3 here is CASTLDGGAYEQFF. DNA for the CDR3: TGTGCCAGCACACTCGACGGAGGGGCCTACGAGCAGTTCTTC. The chain is built from TRBV13 and TRBJ2-1; a possible D gene is TRBD2 (6 bases). The CDR3 covers 14 residues. Germline loops: CDR1 PRHDT, CDR2 FYEKMQ (reference sequence). V dropped 7 bases and J dropped 10 bases, with 20 bases sitting between them.

This clonotype was seen repeatedly, ten times or more. J is TRBJ1-5 and V is TRBV5-5; unclear D gene. The CDR3 length is 14 residues. Germline loops: CDR1 SGHKS, CDR2 YYEKEE (reference sequence). Trimming cost V 1 base and J 6 bases, with 11 bases left between them. CDR3 loop: CASSLSGKAQPQHF. In nucleotides, the CDR3 is TGTGCCAGCAGCTTGTCGGGGAAGGCTCAGCCCCAGCATTTT.

This clonotype was seen ten or more times. J is TRBJ1-5 and V is TRBV20-1, with D perhaps matching TRBD1 (6 bases). The germline V gene encodes CDR1 DFQATT and CDR2 SNEGSKA (reference sequence). CDR3 length equals 13 residues. Trimming took off 6 bases at V and 0 bases at J, with 9 bases between the two ends. CDR3 in amino acids: CSARDNSNQPQHF. Written as DNA, the CDR3 is TGCAGTGCGAGGGACAATAGCAATCAGCCCCAGCATTTT.

Only a few counts were recorded for this clonotype. The J gene is TRBJ2-3, the V gene TRBV10-3; 11 bases are a match to TRBD2. Germline V CDR1 and CDR2: ENHRY, SYGVKD. The CDR3 sequence is 14 residues long. Unmatched junction bases numbered 3, after V lost 10 bases and J lost 0 bases. CDR3 residues: CATTSGSSTDTQYF. CDR3 DNA sequence: TGTGCCACTACTAGCGGGAGTAGCACAGATACGCAGTATTTT.